This entry lists 17 T cell receptor beta chains sequenced from one sample in a study of Ad26.COV2.S vaccination and SARS-CoV-2 variants. This sample's treatment: around 19 received Ad26.COV2.S at low or high dose, single or two shots; about 5 received placebo; per-sample allocation not given. Sampling happened 63 days after the first vaccine or placebo injection. Using immunoSEQ multiplex PCR, the repertoire was profiled, and TCRdb retains in-frame clones only, with some absent. The table has about 680,000 clones, around 90% seen once. Material: peripheral blood, obtained in a trial of Ad26.COV2.S vaccine versus placebo. The source is a person between 18 and 60 years old who received the Ad26.COV2.S COVID-19 vaccine or a placebo.

The gene calls are TRBV30 and TRBJ1-1; D possibly corresponds to TRBD1 (6 bases). V lost 3 bases, J lost 5 bases, and 10 bases lay in between. CDR1 is GTSNPN and CDR2 is SVGIG in the germline V gene (reference sequence). The CDR3 sequence is 12 residues long. CDR3 sequence: CAWRSGATEAFF. CDR3 bases: TGTGCCTGGAGGTCGGGGGCTACTGAAGCTTTCTTT.

V usage is TRBV11-3 and J usage is TRBJ2-7, with TRBD2 matching 10 bases. The junction had 22 bases not matched to a gene; V was cut back by 6 bases and J by 2 bases. The germline CDR1 and CDR2 sequences are SGHNT and YENEEA. This CDR3 region has 20 residues. The CDR3 loop reads CASRKLSGTVTSGATYEQYF. The CDR3, as DNA: TGTGCCAGCAGAAAACTCTCCGGGACGGTCACTAGCGGGGCTACCTACGAGCAGTACTTC.

V gene TRBV5-1 combines with J gene TRBJ1-4; 9 bases are a match to TRBD1. V lost 3 bases, J lost 5 bases, and 8 bases stayed unmatched. CDR3 length: 16 amino acids. Germline assignment: CDR1 SGHRS and CDR2 YFSETQ. CDR3 bases: TGCGCCAGCAGCTCATCCACAGGGGGCGGGAATGAAAAACTGTTTTTT. It yields the protein CASSSSTGGGNEKLFF.

This chain links TRBV30 with TRBJ1-1; a weak D match, TRBD1 (6 bases). The germline V gene encodes CDR1 GTSNPN and CDR2 SVGIG (reference sequence). The CDR3 is made up of 16 amino acids. Trimming took off 3 bases at V and 0 bases at J, with 17 bases between the two ends. CDR3 sequence reads: CAWRQGQGQLNTEAFF. Written as DNA, the CDR3 is TGTGCCTGGAGACAGGGCCAGGGACAACTGAACACTGAAGCTTTCTTT.

The chain links TRBV14 to TRBJ1-1, with D uncertain. Germline V CDR1 and CDR2: SGHDN, FVKESK. CDR3 size: 14 residues. The V and J ends lost 4 bases and 0 bases respectively, with 9 bases between them. CDR3 sequence (DNA): TGTGCCAGCAGCCCCGGGAGGATGAACACTGAAGCTTTCTTT. This gives the protein CASSPGRMNTEAFF.

V usage is TRBV7-3 and J usage is TRBJ2-3, with 9 bases fitting TRBD2. With V trimmed by 7 bases and J by 3 bases, 5 bases remained unmatched. Germline-derived CDR1 and CDR2 are SGHTA and FQGTGA. The CDR3 totals 14 residues. The CDR3 loop is CASTHSGGTDTQYF. In DNA, the CDR3 is TGTGCCAGCACCCATAGCGGGGGTACAGATACGCAGTATTTT.

The chain links TRBV6-5 to TRBJ1-6; no clear D. CDR1 is MNHEY, CDR2 SVGAGI, per germline. The CDR3 is 13 amino acids. Trimming cost V 7 bases and J 7 bases, with 11 bases left between them. Here the CDR3 reads CASTSGYNSPLHF. Here the CDR3 DNA reads TGTGCCAGCACAAGCGGATACAATTCACCCCTCCACTTT.

V usage is TRBV19 and J usage is TRBJ2-7; D may be TRBD2 (5 bases). The germline V and J ends were trimmed by 4 bases and 1 base, with 11 bases remaining between them. Germline CDR1 and CDR2: LNHDA and SQIVND (reference sequence). This CDR3 contains 14 residues. The chain's CDR3 is CASSTVTGSYEQYF. The CDR3 coding sequence is TGTGCCAGTAGTACAGTGACGGGGTCCTACGAGCAGTACTTC.

The chain links TRBV7-9 to TRBJ2-1, with TRBD1 matching 8 bases. The CDR3 runs 15 residues. The trim removed 4 bases at V and 4 bases at J, leaving 6 bases unmatched. Germline CDR1 SEHNR, CDR2 FQNEAQ (reference sequence). The CDR3 nucleotides are TGTGCCAGCAGCTCGATGGGGACAGGTTACAATGAGCAGTTCTTC. As protein: CASSSMGTGYNEQFF. The variable domain in full, completed from reference TRBV7-9 and TRBJ2-1, reads DTGVSQNPRHKITKRGQNVTFRCDPISEHNRLYWYRQTLGQGPEFLTYFQNEAQLEKSRLLSDRFSAERPKGSFSTLEIQRTEQGDSAMYLCASSSMGTGYNEQFFGPGTRLTVL.

This clone has only one observation. This chain uses TRBV7-2 with TRBJ2-7; weak D call: TRBD2 (5 bases). This CDR3 comprises 14 residues. The germline CDR1 and CDR2 sequences are SGHTA and FQGNSA. Between the trimmed V and J ends, which lost 4 bases and 2 bases, there was a span of 12 bases. Here the CDR3 reads CASSSTRVAYEQYF. The CDR3 region has the DNA TGTGCCAGCAGCTCCACTAGGGTCGCCTACGAGCAGTACTTC.

This sequence joins TRBV2 and TRBJ1-1, with 7 bases identical to TRBD1. J lost 6 bases, V lost 7 bases, and 8 bases had no gene match. The V gene's germline CDR1 is SNHLY and CDR2 FYNNEI. This CDR3 spans 13 amino acids. The CDR3 reads CASISDRDSEAFF. Here the CDR3 DNA reads TGTGCCAGCATTTCTGACAGGGACTCTGAAGCTTTCTTT. The full variable domain, rest sourced from reference TRBV2 and TRBJ1-1, is EPEVTQTPSHQVTQMGQEVILRCVPISNHLYFYWYRQILGQKVEFLVSFYNNEISEKSEIFDDQFSVERPDGSNFTLKIRSTKLEDSAMYFCASISDRDSEAFFGQGTRLTVV.

A remark on this clone: The same CDR3 arises from other DNA sequences in this sample as well. This chain uses TRBV27 with TRBJ1-1; a possible D gene is TRBD1 (5 bases). Trimming left V 6 bases short and J 0 bases short, with 11 bases between. This CDR3 is 14 amino acids long. Per the germline V gene, CDR1 is MNHEY and CDR2 is SMNVEV (reference sequence). CDR3 loop: CASSPGRMNTEAFF. The CDR3, as DNA: TGTGCCAGCAGCCCGGGACGGATGAACACTGAAGCTTTCTTT.

The V gene is TRBV7-2, the J gene TRBJ2-5, with 8 bases matching TRBD2. CDR3 length: 14 residues. V lost 5 bases, J lost 2 bases, and 4 bases stayed unmatched. CDR1 is SGHTA and CDR2 is FQGNSA in the germline V gene. The CDR3, as DNA: TGTGCCAGCAGCAGAGGGACTAGGCAAGAGACCCAGTACTTC. Translated, it gives CASSRGTRQETQYF.

CDR3 bases: TGTGCCAGCAGTGAAAGGGGCACGACCGGGGAGCTGTTTTTT. Translated: CASSERGTTGELFF. The chain links TRBV2 to TRBJ2-2, with TRBD1 as a possible D gene (5 bases). The CDR3 loop spans 14 amino acids. Germline CDR1 and CDR2: SNHLY and FYNNEI. V lost 2 bases to trimming and J lost 5 bases, with 9 bases between them.

The V and J genes are TRBV10-3 and TRBJ1-2; 7 nucleotides align to TRBD1. The V gene's germline CDR1 is ENHRY and CDR2 SYGVKD. The CDR3 consists of 15 residues. J gave up 4 bases and V 2 bases, and 7 bases lay outside the gene matches. The CDR3 region is CAISEPEGAFYGYTF. The CDR3 nucleotides read TGTGCCATCAGTGAGCCTGAGGGGGCATTCTATGGCTACACCTTC.

This chain connects TRBV2 to TRBJ1-1; D not certain. In germline, CDR1 is SNHLY, CDR2 FYNNEI. The V gene lost 2 bases and the J gene lost 0 bases, with 7 bases spanning the gap. CDR3 length: 14 amino acids. The CDR3 sequence: CASSETAMNTEAFF. For the CDR3, the DNA is TGTGCCAGCAGTGAAACGGCCATGAACACTGAAGCTTTCTTT.

As regards this clone: Other DNA sequences of this sample code for an identical CDR3. This chain links TRBV6-5 with TRBJ2-5, with 8 bases matching TRBD2. Germline CDR1 MNHEY, CDR2 SVGAGI. CDR3 length equals 13 residues. The trim removed 8 bases at V and 5 bases at J, leaving 7 bases unmatched. The DNA of the CDR3 is TGTGCCAGCTCACGGACTAGCCGGGAGACCCAGTACTTC. As protein: CASSRTSRETQYF.